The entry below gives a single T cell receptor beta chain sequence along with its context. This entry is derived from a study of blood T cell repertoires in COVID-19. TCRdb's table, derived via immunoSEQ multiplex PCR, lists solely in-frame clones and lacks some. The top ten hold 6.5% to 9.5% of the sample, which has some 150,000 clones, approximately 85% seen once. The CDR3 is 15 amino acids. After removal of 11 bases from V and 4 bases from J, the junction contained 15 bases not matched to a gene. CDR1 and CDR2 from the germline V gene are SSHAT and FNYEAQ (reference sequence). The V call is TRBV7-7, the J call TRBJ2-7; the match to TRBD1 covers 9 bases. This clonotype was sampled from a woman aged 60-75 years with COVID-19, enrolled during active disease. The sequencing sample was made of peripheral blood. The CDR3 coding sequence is TGTGCCGGCCCAGAACTGACAGGGGGATTTTACGAGCAGTACTTC. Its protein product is CAGPELTGGFYEQYF. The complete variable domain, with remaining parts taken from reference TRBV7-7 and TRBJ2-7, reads GAGVSQSPRYKVTKRGQDVTLRCDPISSHATLYWYQQALGQGPEFLTYFNYEAQPDKSGLPSDRFSAERPEGSISTLTIQRTEQRDSAMYRCAGPELTGGFYEQYFGPGTRLTVT.